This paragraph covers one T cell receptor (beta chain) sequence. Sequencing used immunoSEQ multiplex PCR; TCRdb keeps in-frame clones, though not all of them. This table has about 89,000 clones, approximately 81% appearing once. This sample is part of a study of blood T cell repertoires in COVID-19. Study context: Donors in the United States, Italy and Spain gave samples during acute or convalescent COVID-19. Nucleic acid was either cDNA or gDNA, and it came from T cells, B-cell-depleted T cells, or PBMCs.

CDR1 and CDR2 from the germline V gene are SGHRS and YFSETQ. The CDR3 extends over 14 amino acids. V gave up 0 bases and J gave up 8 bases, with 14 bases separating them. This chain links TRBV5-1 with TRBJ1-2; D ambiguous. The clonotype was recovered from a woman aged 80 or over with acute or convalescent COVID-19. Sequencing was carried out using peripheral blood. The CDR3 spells CASSLETAARGYTF. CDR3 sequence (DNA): TGCGCCAGCAGCTTGGAGACGGCAGCGCGGGGCTACACCTTC.